This passage covers 21 T cell receptor beta chains from one sample sequenced in a study of blood T cell repertoires in COVID-19. The protocol was immunoSEQ multiplex PCR, while the TCRdb copy is restricted to in-frame clones and leaves out a portion. This sample has fewer than 200,000 clones, with approximately 88% found just once. The sample taken for sequencing was peripheral blood. Receptors originate from a woman of 80 years or more with active or convalescent COVID-19.

V usage is TRBV18 and J usage is TRBJ1-1; the D gene is possibly TRBD1 (5 bases). The V end lost 2 bases, the J end lost 4 bases, and 17 bases lay between the germline ends. The CDR3 is 16 residues long. Germline lookup yields CDR1 KGHSH and CDR2 LQKENI. The CDR3: CASSPEGRGFGTEAFF. As DNA, the CDR3 is TGTGCCAGCTCACCAGAGGGGCGGGGGTTTGGCACTGAAGCTTTCTTT.

The genes are TRBV30 and TRBJ2-7; 7 bases align to TRBD2. With V trimmed by 1 base and J by 0 bases, 3 bases remained unmatched. The CDR3 contains 14 residues. The germline CDR1 and CDR2 sequences are GTSNPN and SVGIG (reference sequence). The CDR3 here is CAWSGGTNSYEQYF. CDR3 nucleotides: TGTGCCTGGAGTGGGGGGACTAACTCCTACGAGCAGTACTTC.

The chain links TRBV24-1 to TRBJ2-2; D gene uncertain. CDR3 length equals 12 residues. Trimming took off 1 base at V and 6 bases at J, with 2 bases between the two ends. Germline assignment: CDR1 KGHDR and CDR2 SFDVKD. CDR3 nucleotide sequence: TGTGCCACCAGTGATTTCTCCGGGGAGCTGTTTTTT. Protein sequence: CATSDFSGELFF.

The chain is built from TRBV5-6 and TRBJ2-3; TRBD2 might be the D (7 bases). The V end was cut by 4 bases, the J end by 0 bases, with 15 bases between. The CDR3 is 16 residues long. Germline V gene data show CDR1 as SGHDT and CDR2 as YYEEEE. The DNA for the CDR3 is TGTGCCAGCAGCCTCTGGGCGGGGGCTAGCACAGATACGCAGTATTTT. It encodes CASSLWAGASTDTQYF.

The gene calls are TRBV9 and TRBJ1-1; 9 nucleotides align to TRBD1. The V segment lost 3 bases and the J segment 5 bases; nucleotides outside the gene matches: 8. Germline V gene sequence: CDR1 SGDLS, CDR2 YYNGEE. The CDR3 sequence is 15 residues long. CDR3 residues: CASSATGGLWTEAFF. CDR3 nucleotides: TGTGCCAGCAGCGCCACAGGGGGCTTATGGACTGAAGCTTTCTTT.

The rearrangement links TRBV12-3 or TRBV12-4 to TRBJ1-1, with D tentatively TRBD1 (5 bases). V gave up 3 bases and J gave up 4 bases, with 9 bases separating them. The CDR3 runs 13 residues. The CDR3 DNA sequence: TGTGCCAGCAGTTTCGGGGGACCCACTGAAGCTTTCTTT. Translation gives CASSFGGPTEAFF.

The chain employs TRBV7-4 and TRBJ1-1; no clear D gene. V was shortened by 1 base and J by 7 bases, with 4 bases between the two germline ends. Per the germline V gene, CDR1 is SGHVT and CDR2 is SQSDAQ. The CDR3 spans 11 residues. CDR3 sequence: CASSLDSEAFF. The DNA for the CDR3 is TGTGCCAGCAGCTTAGACAGTGAAGCTTTCTTT.

The chain combines TRBV18 with TRBJ1-5; D is uncertain. Trimming took off 1 base at V and 2 bases at J, with 6 bases between the two ends. This CDR3 contains 14 residues. Germline-derived CDR1 and CDR2 are KGHSH and LQKENI. CDR3 sequence: CASSPQGGNQPQHF. For the CDR3, the DNA is TGTGCCAGCTCACCACAGGGAGGCAATCAGCCCCAGCATTTT.

This chain joins TRBV4-3 and TRBJ1-6; D call uncertain. Germline V lookup: CDR1 LGHNA, CDR2 YSLEER. The V end lost 1 base, the J end lost 10 bases, and 17 bases lay between the germline ends. The CDR3 contains 16 residues. CDR3 coding DNA: TGCGCCAGCAGCCAAGGTCCGGGATTTATAAGGTCACCCCTCCACTTT. This gives the protein CASSQGPGFIRSPLHF.

The chain joins TRBV7-6 to TRBJ1-4; 7 bases match TRBD1. The V segment lost 2 bases and the J segment 7 bases; nucleotides outside the gene matches: 7. Germline lookup yields CDR1 SGHVS and CDR2 FNYEAQ. This CDR3 has 15 residues. The CDR3 sequence is CASSLNTGAGEKLFF. The CDR3 coding sequence is TGTGCCAGCAGCTTAAACACAGGGGCAGGTGAAAAACTGTTTTTT.

CDR3 region: CSVVGQPNTEAFF. In DNA, the CDR3 is TGCAGCGTTGTCGGACAGCCGAACACTGAAGCTTTCTTT. V and J are TRBV29-1 and TRBJ1-1, with a possible D match to TRBD1 (6 bases). Trimming left V 4 bases short and J 1 base short, with 10 bases between. The CDR3 extends over 13 amino acids. The germline gives CDR1 SQVTM, CDR2 ANQGSEA.

V and J are TRBV6-6 and TRBJ2-3; D possibly corresponds to TRBD2 (6 bases). Germline assignment: CDR1 MNHNY and CDR2 SVGAGI (reference sequence). The CDR3 contains 16 residues. The V end lost 7 bases, the J end lost 2 bases, and 19 bases lay between the germline ends. The CDR3 spells CASNPYVLRDTDTQYF. Written as DNA, the CDR3 is TGTGCCAGCAACCCTTACGTGCTGCGGGACACAGATACGCAGTATTTT.

The chain joins TRBV15 to TRBJ1-5; D gene ambiguous. This CDR3 contains 15 residues. V lost 0 bases and J 0 bases, leaving 6 bases between the germline ends. CDR1 and CDR2 (germline): LNHNV, YYDKDF (reference sequence). This CDR3 is CATSRDQISNQPQHF. The CDR3 nucleotides are TGTGCCACCAGCAGAGATCAGATTAGCAATCAGCCCCAGCATTTT.

The chain uses TRBV3-1 (or the pseudogene TRBV3-2) and TRBJ2-1, with D perhaps TRBD1 (6 bases). CDR1 and CDR2 from the germline V gene are LGHDT and YNNKEL (reference sequence). V dropped 2 bases and J dropped 1 base, with 9 bases sitting between them. The CDR3 totals 15 residues. The CDR3 sequence: CASSQPGQSYNEQFF. DNA of the CDR3: TGTGCCAGCAGCCAACCGGGACAATCCTACAATGAGCAGTTCTTC.

The V and J genes are TRBV5-4 and TRBJ2-2; D is perhaps TRBD1 (6 bases). Deletions cut 4 bases from V and 3 bases from J, with 16 bases between. The CDR3 runs to 16 residues. The germline V gene encodes CDR1 SGHNT and CDR2 YYREEE (reference sequence). In DNA form, the CDR3 reads TGTGCCAGCAGCCCTCCCCAGGGGCGGTACACCGGGGAGCTGTTTTTT. Translating gives CASSPPQGRYTGELFF.

V usage is TRBV12-5 and J usage is TRBJ2-5; unclear D gene. CDR1 and CDR2 (germline): LGHNT, FRNRAP. Trimming pared 1 base from V and 5 bases from J, leaving 14 bases between. The CDR3 runs 15 residues. The CDR3 is CASGLGGSELETQYF. CDR3 DNA sequence: TGTGCTAGTGGTTTGGGCGGTTCAGAATTGGAGACCCAGTACTTC.

The sample holds a few counts of this clone. The J gene is TRBJ1-2, the V gene TRBV18, with unresolved D. Germline V gene sequence: CDR1 KGHSH, CDR2 LQKENI. V lost 3 bases to trimming and J lost 8 bases, with 13 bases between them. The CDR3 spans 13 residues. The CDR3 DNA reads TGTGCCAGCTCACCCCAGGAGGAGGCAGGCTACACCTTC. Translating it yields CASSPQEEAGYTF.

This sequence joins TRBV19 and TRBJ2-4, with D unresolved. V lost 8 bases to trimming and J lost 0 bases, with 11 bases between them. CDR1 and CDR2 from the germline V gene are LNHDA and SQIVND (reference sequence). The CDR3 is 14 amino acids. CDR3 loop: CASGPQLAKNIQYF. The CDR3 region has the DNA TGTGCCAGTGGTCCGCAGTTAGCCAAAAACATTCAGTACTTC.

V is TRBV6-2 or TRBV6-3 and J is TRBJ2-3; D not resolved. CDR3 length equals 15 residues. V was cut by 4 bases and J by 2 bases, with 13 bases left in between. The germline CDR1 and CDR2 sequences are MNHEY and SVGEGT. The CDR3 here is CASSLSLGLTDTQYF. The CDR3 DNA reads as TGTGCCAGCAGTTTGAGTTTGGGCCTCACAGATACGCAGTATTTT.

J is TRBJ2-3 and V is TRBV19, with a weak D call TRBD1 (6 bases). This CDR3 contains 14 residues. The V gene's germline CDR1 is LNHDA and CDR2 SQIVND (reference sequence). V was clipped by 6 bases and J by 2 bases, with 12 bases between them. The CDR3 spells CASRWTDHTDTQYF. CDR3 in DNA: TGTGCCAGTAGGTGGACAGACCACACAGATACGCAGTATTTT.

V gene TRBV9 combines with J gene TRBJ2-5, with D perhaps matching TRBD2 (6 bases). Trimming pared 4 bases from V and 4 bases from J, leaving 14 bases between. From germline, CDR1 is SGDLS and CDR2 YYNGEE. This CDR3 is built from 14 residues. CDR3 sequence (DNA): TGTGCCAGCAGCCCCTGGGGAGGATTAGAGACCCAGTACTTC. Its protein product is CASSPWGGLETQYF. Looking up the rest from reference TRBV9 and TRBJ2-5 gives the full variable domain: DSGVTQTPKHLITATGQRVTLRCSPRSGDLSVYWYQQSLDQGLQFLIQYYNGEERAKGNILERFSAQQFPDLHSELNLSSLELGDSALYFCASSPWGGLETQYFGPGTRLLVL.